This T cell receptor beta chain was sequenced for a study of OX40 agonist ivuxolimab in advanced cancers. Study overall: At approximately 80% male, the cohort had a mean age of 60 years, ranging from about 20 to 79. Prior checkpoint blockade (anti-PD-1, anti-PD-L1 or anti-CTLA-4) was permitted; roughly 40% had it.

A few counts support this clone. Repertoires were generated with immunoSEQ multiplex PCR, while TCRdb's copy carries only in-frame clones and drops some. Of 90,000 to 130,000 clones detected, roughly nine tenths appear once; the ten largest clones hold less than 0.3%. Trimming removed 3 bases from V and 7 bases from J, with 6 bases in between. The length of the CDR3 is 12 residues. Germline V gene lookup returns CDR1 MDHEN and CDR2 SYDVKM. V and J are TRBV28 and TRBJ2-2, with unresolved D. The TCR was taken from an adult with an advanced solid tumor such as melanoma, head and neck, liver or kidney cancer. The sequenced sample was CD4+ or CD8+ T cells sorted from blood, obtained in a trial of the OX40 agonist ivuxolimab. The CDR3 region has the DNA TGTGCCAGCAGTTTTCTAGGCGGGGAGCTGTTTTTT. This sequence encodes CASSFLGGELFF.